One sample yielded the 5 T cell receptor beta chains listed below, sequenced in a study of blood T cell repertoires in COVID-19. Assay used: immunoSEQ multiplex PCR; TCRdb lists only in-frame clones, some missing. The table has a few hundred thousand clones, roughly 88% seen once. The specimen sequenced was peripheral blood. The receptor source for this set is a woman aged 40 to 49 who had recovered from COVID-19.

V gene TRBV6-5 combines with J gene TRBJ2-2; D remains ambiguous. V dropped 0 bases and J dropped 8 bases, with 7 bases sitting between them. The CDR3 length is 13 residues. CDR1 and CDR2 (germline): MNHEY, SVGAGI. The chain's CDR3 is CASSYSWRGELFF. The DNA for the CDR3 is TGTGCCAGCAGTTACTCGTGGCGGGGGGAGCTGTTTTTT.

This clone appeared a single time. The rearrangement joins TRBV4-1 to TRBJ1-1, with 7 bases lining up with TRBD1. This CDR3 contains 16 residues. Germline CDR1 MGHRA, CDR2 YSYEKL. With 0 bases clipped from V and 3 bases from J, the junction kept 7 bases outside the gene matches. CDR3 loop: CASSQEGGQRYTEAFF. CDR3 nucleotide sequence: TGCGCCAGCAGCCAAGAAGGGGGCCAGCGATACACTGAAGCTTTCTTT.

This CDR3 is CASSQDRNRVLGYTF. DNA of the CDR3: TGCGCCAGCAGCCAAGATCGGAACAGGGTTCTCGGCTACACCTTC. The chain combines TRBV4-1 with TRBJ1-2, with D perhaps TRBD1 (6 bases). The CDR3 consists of 15 residues. V was pared by 0 bases and J by 8 bases, with 16 bases between. CDR1 is MGHRA, CDR2 YSYEKL, per germline.

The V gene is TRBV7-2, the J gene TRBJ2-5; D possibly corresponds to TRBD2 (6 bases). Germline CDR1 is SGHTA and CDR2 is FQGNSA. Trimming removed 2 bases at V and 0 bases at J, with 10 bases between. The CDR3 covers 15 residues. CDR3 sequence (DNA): TGTGCCAGCAGCTTAATGGGGACTTACCAAGAGACCCAGTACTTC. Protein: CASSLMGTYQETQYF.

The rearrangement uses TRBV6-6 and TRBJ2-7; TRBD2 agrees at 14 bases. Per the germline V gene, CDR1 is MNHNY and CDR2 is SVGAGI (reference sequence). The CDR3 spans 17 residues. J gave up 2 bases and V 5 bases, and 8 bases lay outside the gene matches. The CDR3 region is CASSRLGTSGGPYEQYF. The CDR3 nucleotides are TGTGCCAGCAGTCGACTAGGGACTAGCGGGGGCCCCTACGAGCAGTACTTC.